The 8 T cell receptor beta chains presented below share a single source sample, sequenced in a study of blood T cell repertoires in COVID-19. This table comes from immunoSEQ multiplex PCR, and its TCRdb copy is limited to in-frame clones, with some not included. The data contain about 220,000 clones, more than 80% of them singletons. Material: PBMCs or T cells enriched from blood (not recorded which). The receptors stem from a woman in her thirties or forties with acute COVID-19.

V usage is TRBV27 and J usage is TRBJ1-3, with TRBD1 as a possible D gene (6 bases). The CDR3 extends over 15 amino acids. Trimming left V 5 bases short and J 3 bases short, with 14 bases between. Looked up from germline, CDR1 is MNHEY and CDR2 is SMNVEV (reference sequence). The CDR3 region is CASSPTQGFGNTIYF. In DNA, the CDR3 is TGTGCCAGCAGTCCAACACAGGGTTTTGGAAACACCATATATTTT.

The gene calls are TRBV4-1 and TRBJ1-1, with D possibly TRBD1 on 6 matching bases. V gave up 4 bases and J gave up 5 bases, with 11 bases separating them. CDR1 is MGHRA and CDR2 is YSYEKL in the germline V gene. The CDR3 loop spans 13 amino acids. Here the CDR3 DNA reads TGCGCCAGCAGCCTCAGGGGAGGGACTGAAGCTTTCTTT. It yields the protein CASSLRGGTEAFF.

V is TRBV19 and J is TRBJ2-3, with TRBD2 matching 13 bases. Germline V lookup: CDR1 LNHDA, CDR2 SQIVND (reference sequence). The CDR3 spans 17 residues. The V and J ends lost 3 bases and 2 bases, in that order; junction bases with no gene match: 5. The CDR3 DNA follows: TGTGCCAGTAGTATCTCGGGACTAGCGGGGAACACAGATACGCAGTATTTT. This translates into CASSISGLAGNTDTQYF. Full variable domain (outside the CDR3, taken from reference TRBV19 and TRBJ2-3): DGGITQSPKYLFRKEGQNVTLSCEQNLNHDAMYWYRQDPGQGLRLIYYSQIVNDFQKGDIAEGYSVSREKKESFPLTVTSAQKNPTAFYLCASSISGLAGNTDTQYFGPGTRLTVL.

The V and J genes are TRBV18 and TRBJ1-1; D might be TRBD1 (5 bases). V shed 3 bases and J shed 5 bases, with 13 bases lying between them. In germline, CDR1 is KGHSH, CDR2 LQKENI. The length of the CDR3 is 14 residues. The CDR3 is CASSPGGKGTEAFF. In DNA, the CDR3 is TGTGCCAGCTCACCGGGGGGAAAGGGGACTGAAGCTTTCTTT.

The chain joins TRBV18 to TRBJ1-1; 9 nucleotides match TRBD1. Germline CDR1 reads KGHSH; CDR2 reads LQKENI. This CDR3 spans 15 amino acids. The trim removed 6 bases at V and 5 bases at J, leaving 10 bases unmatched. The CDR3 spells CASSQDDRGGTEAFF. The CDR3, as DNA: TGTGCCAGCTCGCAAGACGACAGGGGGGGGACTGAAGCTTTCTTT. The full variable domain, its missing parts supplied by reference TRBV18 and TRBJ1-1, is NAGVMQNPRHLVRRRGQEARLRCSPMKGHSHVYWYRQLPEEGLKFMVYLQKENIIDESGMPKERFSAEFPKEGPSILRIQQVVRGDSAAYFCASSQDDRGGTEAFFGQGTRLTVV.

This sequence joins TRBV24-1 and TRBJ1-5, with D tentatively TRBD1 (6 bases). The CDR3 runs to 16 residues. Germline V gene data show CDR1 as KGHDR and CDR2 as SFDVKD. V shed 4 bases and J shed 2 bases, with 14 bases lying between them. CDR3 sequence: CATSDHGTLGNQPQHF. CDR3 in DNA: TGTGCCACCAGTGACCACGGGACACTCGGCAATCAGCCCCAGCATTTT.

The CDR3 DNA sequence: TGCGCCAGCAGCTTGGCCCTGGGGCAGTGGAACTACGAGCAGTACTTC. Translating gives CASSLALGQWNYEQYF. The chain employs TRBV5-1 and TRBJ2-7, with D maybe TRBD1 (5 bases). V shed 0 bases and J shed 3 bases, with 16 bases lying between them. The CDR3 totals 16 residues. Germline CDR1 reads SGHRS; CDR2 reads YFSETQ.

A note on this clone: At the DNA level, this CDR3 is encoded by other sequences in the same sample as well. This chain connects TRBV5-1 to TRBJ1-1, with a weak D call TRBD1 (5 bases). This CDR3 spans 11 amino acids. Trimming shortened V by 4 bases and J by 5 bases, and 6 bases separated the two germline ends. Germline V gene lookup returns CDR1 SGHRS and CDR2 YFSETQ. The CDR3 reads CASSQGTEAFF. The CDR3 nucleotides are TGCGCCAGCAGCCAGGGTACTGAAGCTTTCTTT. Full variable domain (rest looked up from reference TRBV5-1 and TRBJ1-1): KAGVTQTPRYLIKTRGQQVTLSCSPISGHRSVSWYQQTPGQGLQFLFEYFSETQRNKGNFPGRFSGRQFSNSRSEMNVSTLELGDSALYLCASSQGTEAFFGQGTRLTVV.